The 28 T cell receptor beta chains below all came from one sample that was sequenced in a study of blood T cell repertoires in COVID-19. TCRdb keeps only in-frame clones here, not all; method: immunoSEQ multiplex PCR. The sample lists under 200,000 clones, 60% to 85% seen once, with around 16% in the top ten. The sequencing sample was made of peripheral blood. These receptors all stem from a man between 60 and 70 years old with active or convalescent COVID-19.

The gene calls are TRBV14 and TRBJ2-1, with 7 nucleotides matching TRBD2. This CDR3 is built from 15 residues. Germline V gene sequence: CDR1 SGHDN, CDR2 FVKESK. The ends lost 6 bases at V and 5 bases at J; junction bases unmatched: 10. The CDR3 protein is CASSLWGLRNNEQFF. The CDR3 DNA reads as TGTGCCAGCAGTCTATGGGGACTACGAAACAATGAGCAGTTCTTC.

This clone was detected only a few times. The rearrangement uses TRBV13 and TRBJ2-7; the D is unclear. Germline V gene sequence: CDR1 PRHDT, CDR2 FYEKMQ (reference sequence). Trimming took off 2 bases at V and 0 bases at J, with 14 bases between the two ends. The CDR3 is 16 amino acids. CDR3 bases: TGTGCCAGCAGCTTATCGGCCAGGTCAAGCTCCTACGAGCAGTACTTC. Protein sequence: CASSLSARSSSYEQYF.

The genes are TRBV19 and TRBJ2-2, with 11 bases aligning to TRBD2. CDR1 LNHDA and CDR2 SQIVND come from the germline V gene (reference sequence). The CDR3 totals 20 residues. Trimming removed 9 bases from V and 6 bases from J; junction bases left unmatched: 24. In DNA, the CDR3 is TGTGCCAGCACCGGGACTAGCGGCAACTACCAACCCATTCGGGCCGGGGAGCTGTTTTTT. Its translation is CASTGTSGNYQPIRAGELFF.

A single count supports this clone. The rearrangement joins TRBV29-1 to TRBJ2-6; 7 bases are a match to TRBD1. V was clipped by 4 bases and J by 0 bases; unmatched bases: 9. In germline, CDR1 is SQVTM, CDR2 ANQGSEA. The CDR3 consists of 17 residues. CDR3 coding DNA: TGCAGCGTTGTAATCGGACAGGAACCCTCTGGGGCCAACGTCCTGACTTTC. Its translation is CSVVIGQEPSGANVLTF.

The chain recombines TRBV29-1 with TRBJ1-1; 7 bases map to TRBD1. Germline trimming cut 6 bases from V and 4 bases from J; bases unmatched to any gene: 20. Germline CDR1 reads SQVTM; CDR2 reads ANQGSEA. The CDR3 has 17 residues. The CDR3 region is CSVYTGAAYKGGTEAFF. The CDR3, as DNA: TGCAGCGTGTATACAGGGGCCGCTTATAAGGGGGGCACTGAAGCTTTCTTT.

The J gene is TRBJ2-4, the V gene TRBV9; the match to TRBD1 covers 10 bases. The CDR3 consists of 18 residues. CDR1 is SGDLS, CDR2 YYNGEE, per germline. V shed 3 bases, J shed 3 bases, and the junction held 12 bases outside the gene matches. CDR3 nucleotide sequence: TGTGCCAGCAGCGGGGGCTGGGGGACAGGGGATTACAAAAACATTCAGTACTTC. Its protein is CASSGGWGTGDYKNIQYF.

Here the CDR3 reads CASRFGDGYTF. CDR3 bases: TGTGCCAGCAGATTCGGAGATGGCTACACCTTC. The J gene is TRBJ1-2, the V gene TRBV11-2, with D hard to call. The ends were cut back, 6 bases at V and 6 bases at J, with 8 bases in the middle. The CDR3 covers 11 residues. Germline V lookup: CDR1 SGHAT, CDR2 FQNNGV. The variable domain in full, completed from reference TRBV11-2 and TRBJ1-2, reads EAGVAQSPRYKIIEKRQSVAFWCNPISGHATLYWYQQILGQGPKLLIQFQNNGVVDDSQLPKDRFSAERLKGVDSTLKIQPAKLEDSAVYLCASRFGDGYTFGSGTRLTVV.

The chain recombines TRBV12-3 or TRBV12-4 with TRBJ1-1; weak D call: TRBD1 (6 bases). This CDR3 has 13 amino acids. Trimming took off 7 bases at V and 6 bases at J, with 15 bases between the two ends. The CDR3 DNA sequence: TGTGCCAGCACCCCAGGACAGTTCGCTGAAGCTTTCTTT. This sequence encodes CASTPGQFAEAFF.

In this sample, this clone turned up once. CDR3 in amino acids: CASSFPGLGNYEQYF. The CDR3 DNA follows: TGTGCCAGCAGCTTCCCGGGACTGGGCAACTACGAGCAGTACTTC. The V call is TRBV7-9, the J call TRBJ2-7; TRBD2 might be the D (6 bases). The V end lost 3 bases, the J end lost 3 bases, and 15 bases lay between the germline ends. This CDR3 is 15 amino acids long. CDR1 is SEHNR and CDR2 is FQNEAQ in the germline V gene (reference sequence).

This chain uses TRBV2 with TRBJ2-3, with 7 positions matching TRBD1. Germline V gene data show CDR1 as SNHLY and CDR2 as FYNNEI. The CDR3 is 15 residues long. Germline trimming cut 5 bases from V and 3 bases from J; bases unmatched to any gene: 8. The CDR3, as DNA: TGTGCCAGCAGTTTTAGACAGGGTGGGACAGATACGCAGTATTTT. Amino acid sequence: CASSFRQGGTDTQYF.

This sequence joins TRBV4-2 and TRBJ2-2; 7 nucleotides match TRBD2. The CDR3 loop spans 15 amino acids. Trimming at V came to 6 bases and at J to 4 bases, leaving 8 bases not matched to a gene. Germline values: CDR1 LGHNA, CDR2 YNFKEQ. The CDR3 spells CASSIRLAATGELFF. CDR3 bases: TGTGCCAGCAGTATCAGACTAGCAGCCACCGGGGAGCTGTTTTTT.

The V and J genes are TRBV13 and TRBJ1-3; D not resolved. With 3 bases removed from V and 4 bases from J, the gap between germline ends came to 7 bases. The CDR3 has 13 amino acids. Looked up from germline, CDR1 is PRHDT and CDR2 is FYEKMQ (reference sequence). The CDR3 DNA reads TGTGCCAGCAGCTTTTCCCCGGGAAACACCATATATTTT. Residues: CASSFSPGNTIYF.

This CDR3 is CASSFSPSSYNEQFF. CDR3 bases: TGTGCCAGCAGTTTTTCCCCGAGCTCCTACAATGAGCAGTTCTTC. This chain connects TRBV6-2 or TRBV6-3 to TRBJ2-1, with D uncertain. Germline CDR1 is MNHEY and CDR2 is SVGEGT. V lost 4 bases to trimming and J lost 0 bases, with 10 bases between them. The CDR3 consists of 15 residues.

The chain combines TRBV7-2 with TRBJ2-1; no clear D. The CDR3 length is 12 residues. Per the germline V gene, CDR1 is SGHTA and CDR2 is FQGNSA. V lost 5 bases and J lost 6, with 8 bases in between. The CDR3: CASSPPGNEQFF. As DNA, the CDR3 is TGTGCCAGCAGCCCCCCAGGCAATGAGCAGTTCTTC.

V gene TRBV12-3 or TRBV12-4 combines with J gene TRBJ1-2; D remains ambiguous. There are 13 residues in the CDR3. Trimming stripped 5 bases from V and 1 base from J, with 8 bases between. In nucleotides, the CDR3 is TGTGCCAGCAGTATGGAGTTTAACTATGGCTACACCTTC. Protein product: CASSMEFNYGYTF.

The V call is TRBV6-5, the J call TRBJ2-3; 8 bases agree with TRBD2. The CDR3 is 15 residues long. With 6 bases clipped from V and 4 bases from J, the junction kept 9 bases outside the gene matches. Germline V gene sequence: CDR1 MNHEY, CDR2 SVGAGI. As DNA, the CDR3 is TGTGCCAGCAGGGGCGGGGTAGCGGGGCCAGATACGCAGTATTTT. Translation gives CASRGGVAGPDTQYF.

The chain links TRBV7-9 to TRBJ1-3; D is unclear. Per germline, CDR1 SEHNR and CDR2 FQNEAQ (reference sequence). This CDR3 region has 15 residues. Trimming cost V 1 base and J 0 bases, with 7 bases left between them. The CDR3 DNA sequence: TGTGCCAGCAGCTTAGAGCAAGCCTCTGGAAACACCATATATTTT. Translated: CASSLEQASGNTIYF.

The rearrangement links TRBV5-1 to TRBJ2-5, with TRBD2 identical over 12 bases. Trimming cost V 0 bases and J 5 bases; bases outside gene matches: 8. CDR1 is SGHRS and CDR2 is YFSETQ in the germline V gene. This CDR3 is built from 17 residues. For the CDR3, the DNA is TGCGCCAGCAGCTTGGCGCTAGCGGGAGGGCCGGGGGAGACCCAGTACTTC. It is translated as CASSLALAGGPGETQYF. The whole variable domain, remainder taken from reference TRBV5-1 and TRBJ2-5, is KAGVTQTPRYLIKTRGQQVTLSCSPISGHRSVSWYQQTPGQGLQFLFEYFSETQRNKGNFPGRFSGRQFSNSRSEMNVSTLELGDSALYLCASSLALAGGPGETQYFGPGTRLLVL.

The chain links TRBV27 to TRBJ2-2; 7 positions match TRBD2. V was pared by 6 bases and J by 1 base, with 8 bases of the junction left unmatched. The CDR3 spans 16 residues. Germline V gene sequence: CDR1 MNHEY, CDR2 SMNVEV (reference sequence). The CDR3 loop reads CASRGLRGKNTGELFF. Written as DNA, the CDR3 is TGTGCCAGCAGGGGTTTGCGGGGGAAGAACACCGGGGAGCTGTTTTTT.

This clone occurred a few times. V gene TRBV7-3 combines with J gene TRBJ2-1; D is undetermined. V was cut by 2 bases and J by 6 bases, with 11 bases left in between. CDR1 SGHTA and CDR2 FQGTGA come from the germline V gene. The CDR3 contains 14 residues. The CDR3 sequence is CASSLPGAGNEQFF. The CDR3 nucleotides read TGTGCCAGCAGCTTACCCGGAGCCGGCAATGAGCAGTTCTTC. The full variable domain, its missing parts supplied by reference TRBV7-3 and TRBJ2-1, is GAGVSQTPSNKVTEKGKYVELRCDPISGHTALYWYRQSLGQGPEFLIYFQGTGAADDSGLPNDRFFAVRPEGSVSTLKIQRTERGDSAVYLCASSLPGAGNEQFFGPGTRLTVL.

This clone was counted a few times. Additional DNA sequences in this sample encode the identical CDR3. The CDR3: CASSPLRAEAFF. In DNA form, the CDR3 reads TGTGCCAGCAGCCCGCTCCGGGCTGAAGCTTTCTTT. The chain combines TRBV28 with TRBJ1-1, with D unresolved. Germline CDR1 is MDHEN and CDR2 is SYDVKM. V was trimmed by 6 bases and J by 6 bases, leaving 11 bases between them. This CDR3 has 12 amino acids.

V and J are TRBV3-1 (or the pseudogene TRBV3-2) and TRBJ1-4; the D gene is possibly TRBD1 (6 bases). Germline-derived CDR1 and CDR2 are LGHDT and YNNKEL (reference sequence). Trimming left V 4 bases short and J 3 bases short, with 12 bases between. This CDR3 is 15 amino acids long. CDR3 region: CASSLTGTSNEKLFF. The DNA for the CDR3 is TGTGCCAGCAGCCTCACCGGGACATCTAATGAAAAACTGTTTTTT.

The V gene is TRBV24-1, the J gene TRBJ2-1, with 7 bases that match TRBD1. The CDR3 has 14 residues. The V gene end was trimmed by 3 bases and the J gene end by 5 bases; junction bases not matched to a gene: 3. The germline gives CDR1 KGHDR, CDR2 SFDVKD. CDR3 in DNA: TGTGCCACCAGTGATACAACAGGGGACAATGAGCAGTTCTTC. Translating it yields CATSDTTGDNEQFF.

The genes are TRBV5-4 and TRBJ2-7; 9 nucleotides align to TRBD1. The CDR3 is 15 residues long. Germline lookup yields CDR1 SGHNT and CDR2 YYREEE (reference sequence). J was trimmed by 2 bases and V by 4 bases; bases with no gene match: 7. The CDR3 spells CASSARDRDPYEQYF. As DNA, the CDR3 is TGTGCCAGCAGCGCCCGGGACAGGGACCCCTACGAGCAGTACTTC.

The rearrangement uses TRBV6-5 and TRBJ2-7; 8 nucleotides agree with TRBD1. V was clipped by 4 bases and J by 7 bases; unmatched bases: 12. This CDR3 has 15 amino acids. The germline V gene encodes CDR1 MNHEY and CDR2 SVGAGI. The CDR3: CASSWSGQGQSEQYF. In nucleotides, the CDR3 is TGTGCCAGCAGTTGGTCAGGACAGGGTCAAAGTGAGCAGTACTTC.

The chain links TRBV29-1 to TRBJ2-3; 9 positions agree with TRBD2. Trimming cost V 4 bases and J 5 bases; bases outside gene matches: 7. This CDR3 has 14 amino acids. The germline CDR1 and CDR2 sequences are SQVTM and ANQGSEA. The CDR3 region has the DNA TGCAGCGTTGTTCTAGCGGGAATGTTAGATACGCAGTATTTT. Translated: CSVVLAGMLDTQYF.

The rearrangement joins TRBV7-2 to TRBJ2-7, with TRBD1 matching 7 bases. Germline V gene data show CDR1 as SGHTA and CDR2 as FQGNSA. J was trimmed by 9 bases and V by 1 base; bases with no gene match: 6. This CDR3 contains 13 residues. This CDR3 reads CASSLVRDSGQYF. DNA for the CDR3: TGTGCCAGCAGCTTAGTCCGGGACAGCGGGCAGTACTTC.

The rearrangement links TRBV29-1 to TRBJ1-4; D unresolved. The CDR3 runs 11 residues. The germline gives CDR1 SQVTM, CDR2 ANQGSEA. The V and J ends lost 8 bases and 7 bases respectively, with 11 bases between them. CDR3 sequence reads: CSFREGEKLFF. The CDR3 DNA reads TGCAGCTTCAGAGAGGGTGAAAAACTGTTTTTT.